This TCR beta chain is from a study of shared clonotypes between healthy human individuals. Background on the study: The donor group consisted of a couple of women and a few men, aged 18 to 49. Three CD4 naive, three CD4 memory, two CD8 naive and one CD8 memory plate were used per donor.

The study, taken as a whole, reports: Researchers found naive subsets generally carried larger estimated richness than memory subsets.

The repertoire was sequenced with immunoSEQ multiplex PCR; TCRdb's copy has only in-frame clones and lacks some. The sample yields some 1 million clones, approximately 68% seen once. This CDR3 comprises 12 residues. Trimming removed 4 bases at V and 5 bases at J, with 9 bases between. Germline V gene lookup returns CDR1 SGHAT and CDR2 FQNNGV. With respect to this clone: Its target is not known.

Nashville, Tennessee was home to all donors, each a Caucasian adult. The receptor was derived from a man younger than 35 in good health. Sequenced: memory CD4+ T cells sorted from blood. As for subset: CD45RA-negative fraction. V gene TRBV11-2 combines with J gene TRBJ2-7; D not resolved. The CDR3 sequence is CASSYLGDEQYF. The DNA of the CDR3 is TGTGCCAGCAGCTATTTGGGTGACGAGCAGTACTTC.